This passage covers 16 T cell receptor beta chains from one sample sequenced in a study of cytomegalovirus exposure and HLA in healthy donors. PCR involved 60 Vbeta and 13 Jbeta primers. Profiling relied on immunoSEQ multiplex PCR, and the TCRdb table lists in-frame clones only, not all of them. The sample holds approximately 110,000 clones, around 75% seen once. Sequenced: PBMCs. The receptor source for this set is a man aged 60 to 69 in good health and CMV-seropositive.

This sequence joins TRBV9 and TRBJ2-7; no clear D. The CDR3 sequence is 13 residues long. Germline V CDR1 and CDR2: SGDLS, YYNGEE. Trimming left V 1 base short and J 6 bases short, with 11 bases between. In DNA, the CDR3 is TGTGCCAGCAGCGTAACCGCCCCGGGCGAGCAGTACTTC. Protein product: CASSVTAPGEQYF.

The chain employs TRBV19 and TRBJ2-1; 9 nucleotides align to TRBD2. This CDR3 contains 15 residues. With V trimmed by 2 bases and J by 10 bases, 9 bases remained unmatched. Looked up from germline, CDR1 is LNHDA and CDR2 is SQIVND (reference sequence). CDR3 sequence reads: CASSIWASGDQEQFF. The CDR3 DNA follows: TGTGCCAGTAGTATATGGGCTAGCGGGGATCAAGAGCAGTTCTTC.

The chain links TRBV28 to TRBJ1-2; D is possibly TRBD1 (6 bases). CDR1 MDHEN and CDR2 SYDVKM come from the germline V gene. There are 15 residues in the CDR3. Trimming left V 7 bases short and J 7 bases short, with 22 bases between. For the CDR3, the DNA is TGTGCCAGCACCAACCAACCGGGACAAGGCTTTGGCTACACCTTC. Protein: CASTNQPGQGFGYTF.

V usage is TRBV10-3 and J usage is TRBJ1-5, with a weak D call TRBD1 (5 bases). Trimming cost V 10 bases and J 5 bases, with 18 bases left between them. There are 14 residues in the CDR3. The germline gives CDR1 ENHRY, CDR2 SYGVKD. CDR3 DNA: TGTGCCACCCGGGGGTGGGGCGGAGATCAGCCCCAGCATTTT. Residues: CATRGWGGDQPQHF.

The V gene is TRBV7-2, the J gene TRBJ1-5, with D unclear. Germline V gives CDR1 SGHTA, CDR2 FQGNSA. The CDR3 consists of 14 residues. Deletions cut 1 base from V and 7 bases from J, with 11 bases between. CDR3 amino acids: CASSLVSAGQPQHF. CDR3 nucleotides: TGTGCCAGCAGCTTAGTTAGTGCGGGGCAGCCCCAGCATTTT.

The rearrangement joins TRBV5-1 to TRBJ2-5; TRBD2 matches at 7 bases. Germline CDR1 reads SGHRS; CDR2 reads YFSETQ. J gave up 5 bases and V 8 bases, and 15 bases lay outside the gene matches. There are 15 residues in the CDR3. Here the CDR3 reads CASTLYSGVGETQYF. In nucleotides, the CDR3 is TGCGCCAGTACCCTTTACAGCGGGGTGGGGGAGACCCAGTACTTC.

The V call is TRBV5-4, the J call TRBJ1-6; D not resolved. Germline CDR1 reads SGHNT; CDR2 reads YYREEE (reference sequence). Trimming took 0 bases from V and 0 from J, leaving 10 bases between them. The CDR3 is 17 residues long. CDR3 region: CASSLGPESSYNSPLHF. CDR3 sequence (DNA): TGTGCCAGCAGCTTGGGGCCGGAGAGCTCCTATAATTCACCCCTCCACTTT.

The chain recombines TRBV30 with TRBJ2-3; D might be TRBD1 (6 bases). From germline, CDR1 is GTSNPN and CDR2 SVGIG (reference sequence). The CDR3 runs to 13 residues. V lost 1 base, J lost 4 bases, and 9 bases lay in between. CDR3 nucleotide sequence: TGTGCCTGGAGTGACGGACAGTCAGATACGCAGTATTTT. This encodes CAWSDGQSDTQYF.

This clone was recorded a few times. V and J are TRBV4-1 and TRBJ1-1; D is unclear. The CDR3 is made up of 13 amino acids. Germline V gene sequence: CDR1 MGHRA, CDR2 YSYEKL. Trimming pared 8 bases from V and 0 bases from J, leaving 10 bases between. CDR3 region: CASLQAVNTEAFF. CDR3 nucleotide sequence: TGCGCCAGCCTCCAGGCAGTGAACACTGAAGCTTTCTTT.

The V and J genes are TRBV15 and TRBJ2-1; weak D call: TRBD1 (5 bases). V lost 0 bases and J lost 1, with 7 bases in between. In germline, CDR1 is LNHNV, CDR2 YYDKDF (reference sequence). CDR3 length: 15 residues. The CDR3 sequence: CATSRDKGSYNEQFF. CDR3 in DNA: TGTGCCACCAGCAGAGATAAGGGGTCCTACAATGAGCAGTTCTTC.

The chain employs TRBV7-9 and TRBJ1-1; unclear D gene. V gave up 4 bases and J gave up 3 bases, with 6 bases separating them. Germline-derived CDR1 and CDR2 are SEHNR and FQNEAQ (reference sequence). The CDR3 has 12 amino acids. CDR3 region: CASSSGYTEAFF. CDR3 nucleotide sequence: TGTGCCAGCAGCTCAGGATACACTGAAGCTTTCTTT.

The V and J genes are TRBV29-1 and TRBJ1-1; possibly TRBD1 for D (5 bases). The V end lost 7 bases, the J end lost 2 bases, and 14 bases lay between the germline ends. Germline V gene data show CDR1 as SQVTM and CDR2 as ANQGSEA. This CDR3 comprises 13 residues. CDR3 nucleotides: TGCAGCGGGGGGGTCAGGACTAACACTGAAGCTTTCTTT. Translation gives CSGGVRTNTEAFF. Filled out from reference TRBV29-1 and TRBJ1-1, the complete variable domain reads SAVISQKPSRDICQRGTSLTIQCQVDSQVTMMFWYRQQPGQSLTLIATANQGSEATYESGFVIDKFPISRPNLTFSTLTVSNMSPEDSSIYLCSGGVRTNTEAFFGQGTRLTVV.

This chain uses TRBV28 with TRBJ1-4; D is undetermined. The germline V gene encodes CDR1 MDHEN and CDR2 SYDVKM. Trimming left V 2 bases short and J 8 bases short, with 6 bases between. This CDR3 region has 12 residues. The CDR3: CASSLGEEKLFF. In DNA, the CDR3 is TGTGCCAGCAGTTTAGGTGAGGAAAAACTGTTTTTT. The full variable domain, completed using reference TRBV28 and TRBJ1-4, is DVKVTQSSRYLVKRTGEKVFLECVQDMDHENMFWYRQDPGLGLRLIYFSYDVKMKEKGDIPEGYSVSREKKERFSLILESASTNQTSMYLCASSLGEEKLFFGSGTQLSVL.

Of note for this clone: The junction departs from the called germline gene at one end, perhaps through a read error. The J gene is TRBJ1-6, the V gene TRBV7-7; possibly TRBD1 for D (6 bases). Per the germline V gene, CDR1 is SSHAT and CDR2 is FNYEAQ (reference sequence). This CDR3 is built from 13 residues. CDR3 in amino acids: CASSTGTKSPLHF. The DNA of the CDR3 is TGTGCTAGCAGCACCGGGACAAAGTCACCCCTCCACTTT.

The V gene is TRBV7-6, the J gene TRBJ1-2; 8 bases agree with TRBD1. Germline V gives CDR1 SGHVS, CDR2 FNYEAQ. J was trimmed by 7 bases and V by 6 bases; bases with no gene match: 7. CDR3 length: 13 residues. The CDR3 is CASSQDRVSGYTF. CDR3 sequence (DNA): TGTGCCAGCAGTCAGGACAGGGTCTCTGGCTACACCTTC.

V and J are TRBV5-1 and TRBJ2-1; the match to TRBD2 covers 7 bases. With 0 bases clipped from V and 5 bases from J, the junction kept 5 bases outside the gene matches. Germline CDR1 reads SGHRS; CDR2 reads YFSETQ. CDR3 length: 15 residues. The CDR3 region is CASSLGAGNHNEQFF. CDR3 nucleotide sequence: TGCGCCAGCAGCTTGGGAGCGGGGAATCACAATGAGCAGTTCTTC.